The entry below describes one T cell receptor beta chain. Sequenced by immunoSEQ multiplex PCR; TCRdb stores in-frame clones only, minus some. The sample records some 330,000 clones, 85% to 90% being singletons. The sample originates from a study of Ad26.COV2.S vaccination and SARS-CoV-2 variants. Whole-study context: Intramuscular Ad26.COV2.S at 5x10^10 or 1x10^11 viral particles.

The treatment: about 20 received Ad26.COV2.S at low or high dose, single or two shots; roughly five received placebo; per-sample allocation not given. Vaccine and placebo recipients were sampled on day 63 after the first injection. It was Wuhan-strain SARS-CoV-2 spike that the Ad26 vaccine vector expressed. Source: peripheral blood, taken in a trial of Ad26.COV2.S vaccine versus placebo. The source of this sequence is a person between 18 and 59 years old who received the Ad26.COV2.S COVID-19 vaccine or a placebo.

This CDR3 reads CASSQEKVRAKSASPLHF. The CDR3 DNA follows: TGTGCCAGCAGCCAAGAGAAGGTCAGGGCCAAGTCGGCTTCACCCCTCCACTTT. The rearrangement links TRBV3-1 (or the pseudogene TRBV3-2) to TRBJ1-6; possible D gene TRBD1, 5 bases. The CDR3 loop spans 18 amino acids. Germline-derived CDR1 and CDR2 are LGHDT and YNNKEL (reference sequence). V shed 0 bases and J shed 9 bases, with 21 bases lying between them.